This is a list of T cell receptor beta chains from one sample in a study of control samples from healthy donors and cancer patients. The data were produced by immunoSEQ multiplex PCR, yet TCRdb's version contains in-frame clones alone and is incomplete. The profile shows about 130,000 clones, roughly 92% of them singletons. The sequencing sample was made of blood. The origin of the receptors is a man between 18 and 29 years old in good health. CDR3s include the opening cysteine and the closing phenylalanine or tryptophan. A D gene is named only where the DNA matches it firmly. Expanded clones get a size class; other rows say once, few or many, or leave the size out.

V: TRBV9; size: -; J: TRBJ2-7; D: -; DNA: TGTGCCAGCAGCGTATACTCCGGGGGACCCTACGAGCAGTACTTC; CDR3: CASSVYSGGPYEQYF
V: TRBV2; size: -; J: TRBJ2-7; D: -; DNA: TGTGCCAGCAGTTGGGGGGCGATTACCTACGAGCAGTACTTC; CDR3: CASSWGAITYEQYF
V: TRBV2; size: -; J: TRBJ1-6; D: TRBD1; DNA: TGTGCCAGCAGTGAATTTTTTCCGCCCAGGGGGCCCTTTCGGCCCGATAATTCACCCCTCCACTTT; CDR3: CASSEFFPPRGPFRPDNSPLHF
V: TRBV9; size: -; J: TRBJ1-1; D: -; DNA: TGTGCCAGCAGCTCAGGGGCTATGAACACTGAAGCTTTCTTT; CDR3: CASSSGAMNTEAFF
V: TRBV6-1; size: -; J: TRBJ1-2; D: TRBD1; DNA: TGTGCCAGCAGTGAAAGTTTAACACGGCGACAGGGCTATGGCTACACCTTC; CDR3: CASSESLTRRQGYGYTF
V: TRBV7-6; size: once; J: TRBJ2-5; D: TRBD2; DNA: TGTGCCAGCAGTCGAGCCGCGACTAGCGGGGTAGGAGAGACCCAGTACTTC; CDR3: CASSRAATSGVGETQYF
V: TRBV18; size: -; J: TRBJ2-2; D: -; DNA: TGTGCCAGCTCCCTGTGGGATGACACCGGGGAGCTGTTTTTT; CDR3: CASSLWDDTGELFF
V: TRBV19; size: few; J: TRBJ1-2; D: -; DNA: TGTGCCAGTAGTGTCATAGGAACTAACTATGGCTACACCTTC; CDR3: CASSVIGTNYGYTF
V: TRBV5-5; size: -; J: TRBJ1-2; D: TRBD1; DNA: TGTGCCAGCAGCCCACAGGGGGGGTTGGACTATGGCTACACCTTC; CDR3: CASSPQGGLDYGYTF
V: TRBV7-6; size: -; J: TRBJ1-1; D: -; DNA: TGTGCCAGCAGCTCCAGGACAGAGTGGAACACTGAAGCTTTCTTT; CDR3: CASSSRTEWNTEAFF
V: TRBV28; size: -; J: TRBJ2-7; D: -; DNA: TGTGCCAGCAGTTCAATACTTCCGTACGAGCAGTACTTC; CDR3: CASSSILPYEQYF
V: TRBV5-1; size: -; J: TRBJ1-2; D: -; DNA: TGCGCCAGCAGCTTGGAAGGGCCCTACACCTTC; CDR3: CASSLEGPYTF
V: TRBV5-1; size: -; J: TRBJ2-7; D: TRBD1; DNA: TGCGCCAGCCGCGAACCGGGACAGGGTATCCACGAGCAGTACTTC; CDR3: CASREPGQGIHEQYF
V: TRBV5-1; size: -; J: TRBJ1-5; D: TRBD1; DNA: TGCGCCAGCAGCTTGGGCGGACAGGGGGAACAGCCCCAGCATTTT; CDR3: CASSLGGQGEQPQHF
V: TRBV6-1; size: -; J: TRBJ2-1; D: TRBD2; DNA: TGTGCCAGCAGTGAAGCTAGCACGCGGGGGGAGCAGTTCTTC; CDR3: CASSEASTRGEQFF